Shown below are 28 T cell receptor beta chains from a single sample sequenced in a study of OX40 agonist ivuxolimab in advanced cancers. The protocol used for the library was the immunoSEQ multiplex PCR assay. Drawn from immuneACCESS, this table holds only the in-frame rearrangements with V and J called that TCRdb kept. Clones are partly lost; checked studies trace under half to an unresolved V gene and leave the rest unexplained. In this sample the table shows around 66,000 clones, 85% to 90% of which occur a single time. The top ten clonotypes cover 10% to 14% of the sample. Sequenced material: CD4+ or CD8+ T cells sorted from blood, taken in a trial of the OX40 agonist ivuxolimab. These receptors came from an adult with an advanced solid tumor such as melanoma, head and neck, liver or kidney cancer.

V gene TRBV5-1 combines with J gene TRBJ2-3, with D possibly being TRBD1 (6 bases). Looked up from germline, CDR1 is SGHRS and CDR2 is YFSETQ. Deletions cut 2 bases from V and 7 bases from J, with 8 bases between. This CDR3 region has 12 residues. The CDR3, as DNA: TGCGCCAGCAGCTTACAGGGAAATACGCAGTATTTT. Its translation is CASSLQGNTQYF.

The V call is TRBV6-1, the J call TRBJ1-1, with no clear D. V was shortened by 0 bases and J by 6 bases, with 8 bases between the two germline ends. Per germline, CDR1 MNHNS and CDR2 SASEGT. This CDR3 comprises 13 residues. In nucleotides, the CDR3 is TGTGCCAGCAGTGAAGCGGGCCGGGCTGAAGCTTTCTTT. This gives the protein CASSEAGRAEAFF.

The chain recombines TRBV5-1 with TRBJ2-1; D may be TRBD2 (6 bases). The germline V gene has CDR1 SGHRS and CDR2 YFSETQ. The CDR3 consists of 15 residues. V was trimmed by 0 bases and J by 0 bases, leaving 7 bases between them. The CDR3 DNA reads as TGCGCCAGCAGCTTGGAACTAGCCTCCTACAATGAGCAGTTCTTC. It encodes CASSLELASYNEQFF. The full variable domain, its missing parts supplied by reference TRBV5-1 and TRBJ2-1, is KAGVTQTPRYLIKTRGQQVTLSCSPISGHRSVSWYQQTPGQGLQFLFEYFSETQRNKGNFPGRFSGRQFSNSRSEMNVSTLELGDSALYLCASSLELASYNEQFFGPGTRLTVL.

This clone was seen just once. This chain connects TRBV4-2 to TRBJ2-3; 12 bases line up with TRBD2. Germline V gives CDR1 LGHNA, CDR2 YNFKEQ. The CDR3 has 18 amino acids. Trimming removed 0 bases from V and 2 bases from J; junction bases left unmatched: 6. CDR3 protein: CASSQETSGGEFTDTQYF. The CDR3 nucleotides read TGTGCCAGCAGCCAAGAGACTAGCGGGGGAGAATTCACAGATACGCAGTATTTT.

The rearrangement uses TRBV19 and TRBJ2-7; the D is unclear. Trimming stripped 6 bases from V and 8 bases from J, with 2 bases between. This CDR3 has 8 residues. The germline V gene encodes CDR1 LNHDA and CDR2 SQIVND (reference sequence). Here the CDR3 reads CASRKQYF. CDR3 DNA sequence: TGTGCCAGTAGAAAGCAGTACTTC.

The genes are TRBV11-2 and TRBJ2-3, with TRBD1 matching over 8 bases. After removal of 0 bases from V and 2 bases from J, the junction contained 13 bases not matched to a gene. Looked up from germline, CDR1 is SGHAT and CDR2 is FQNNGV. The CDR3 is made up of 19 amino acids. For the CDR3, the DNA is TGTGCCAGCAGCTTAGATCAGGGGGCCCACTACCTTAACACAGATACGCAGTATTTT. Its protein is CASSLDQGAHYLNTDTQYF. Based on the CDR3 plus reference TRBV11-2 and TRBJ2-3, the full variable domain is EAGVAQSPRYKIIEKRQSVAFWCNPISGHATLYWYQQILGQGPKLLIQFQNNGVVDDSQLPKDRFSAERLKGVDSTLKIQPAKLEDSAVYLCASSLDQGAHYLNTDTQYFGPGTRLTVL.

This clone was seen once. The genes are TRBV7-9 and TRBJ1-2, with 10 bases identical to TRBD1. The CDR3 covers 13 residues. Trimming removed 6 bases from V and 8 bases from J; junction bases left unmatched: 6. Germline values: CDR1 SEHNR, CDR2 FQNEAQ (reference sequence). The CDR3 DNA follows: TGTGCCAGCAGGCAAGGGACAGGGGACGGCTACACCTTC. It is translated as CASRQGTGDGYTF.

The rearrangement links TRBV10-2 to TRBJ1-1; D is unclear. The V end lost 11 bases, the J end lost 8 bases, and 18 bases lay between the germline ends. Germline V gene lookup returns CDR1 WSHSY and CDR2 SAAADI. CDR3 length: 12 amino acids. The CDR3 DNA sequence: TGCGCCGCCAGCTATTCGCAGGCAGAAGCTTTCTTT. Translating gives CAASYSQAEAFF.

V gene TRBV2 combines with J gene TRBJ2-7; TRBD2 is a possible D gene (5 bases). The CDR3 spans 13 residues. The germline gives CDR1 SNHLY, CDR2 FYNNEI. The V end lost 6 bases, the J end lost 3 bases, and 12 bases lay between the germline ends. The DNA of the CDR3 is TGTGCCAGCAGACCGGACTTGATCTACGAGCAGTACTTC. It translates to CASRPDLIYEQYF.

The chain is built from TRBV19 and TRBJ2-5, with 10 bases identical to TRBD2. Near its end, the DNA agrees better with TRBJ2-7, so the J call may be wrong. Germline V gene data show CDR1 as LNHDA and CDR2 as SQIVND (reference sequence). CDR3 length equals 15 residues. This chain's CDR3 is CASSARTSGEYEQYF. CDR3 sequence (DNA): TGTGCCAGTAGTGCCCGGACTAGCGGAGAGTACGAGCAGTACTTC.

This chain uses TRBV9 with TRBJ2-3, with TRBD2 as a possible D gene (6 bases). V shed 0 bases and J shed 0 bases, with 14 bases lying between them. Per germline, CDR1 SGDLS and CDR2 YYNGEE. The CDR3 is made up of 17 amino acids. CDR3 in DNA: TGTGCCAGCAGCGTAGCTTCAGGCGGGGCTAGCACAGATACGCAGTATTTT. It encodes CASSVASGGASTDTQYF.

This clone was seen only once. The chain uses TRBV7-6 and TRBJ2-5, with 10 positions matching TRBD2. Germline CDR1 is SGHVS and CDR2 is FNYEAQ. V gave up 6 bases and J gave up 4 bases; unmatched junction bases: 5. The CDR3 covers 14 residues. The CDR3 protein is CASRSGGAVETQYF. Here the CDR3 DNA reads TGTGCCAGCAGAAGCGGGGGGGCCGTAGAGACCCAGTACTTC. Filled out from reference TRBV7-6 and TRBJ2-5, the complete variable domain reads GAGVSQSPRYKVTKRGQDVALRCDPISGHVSLYWYRQALGQGPEFLTYFNYEAQQDKSGLPNDRFSAERPEGSISTLTIQRTEQRDSAMYRCASRSGGAVETQYFGPGTRLLVL.

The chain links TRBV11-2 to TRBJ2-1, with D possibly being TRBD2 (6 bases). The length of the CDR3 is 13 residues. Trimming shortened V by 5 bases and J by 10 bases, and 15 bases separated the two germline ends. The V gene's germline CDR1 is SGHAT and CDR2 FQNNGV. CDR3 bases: TGTGCCAGCAGCCCAAGGAGGGATGGGGAGCAGTTCTTC. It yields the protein CASSPRRDGEQFF. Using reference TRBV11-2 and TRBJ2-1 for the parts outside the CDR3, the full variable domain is EAGVAQSPRYKIIEKRQSVAFWCNPISGHATLYWYQQILGQGPKLLIQFQNNGVVDDSQLPKDRFSAERLKGVDSTLKIQPAKLEDSAVYLCASSPRRDGEQFFGPGTRLTVL.

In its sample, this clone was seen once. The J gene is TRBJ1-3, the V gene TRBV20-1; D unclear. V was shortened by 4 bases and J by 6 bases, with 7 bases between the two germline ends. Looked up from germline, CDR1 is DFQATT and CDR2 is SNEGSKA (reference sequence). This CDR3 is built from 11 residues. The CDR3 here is CSANFLNTIYF. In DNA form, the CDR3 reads TGCAGTGCTAACTTTCTAAACACCATATATTTT.

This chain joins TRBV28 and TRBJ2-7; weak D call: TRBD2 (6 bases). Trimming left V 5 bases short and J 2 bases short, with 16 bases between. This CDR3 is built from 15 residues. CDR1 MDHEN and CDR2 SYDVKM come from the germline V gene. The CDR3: CASSPKEEGPYEQYF. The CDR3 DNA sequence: TGTGCCAGCAGTCCTAAGGAGGAGGGCCCCTACGAGCAGTACTTC.

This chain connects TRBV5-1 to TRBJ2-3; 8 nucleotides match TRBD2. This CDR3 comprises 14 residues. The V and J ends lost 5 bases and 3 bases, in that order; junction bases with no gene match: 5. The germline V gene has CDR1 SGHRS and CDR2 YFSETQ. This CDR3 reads CASSVAGRTDTQYF. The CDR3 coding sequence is TGCGCCAGCAGTGTAGCGGGGAGAACAGATACGCAGTATTTT. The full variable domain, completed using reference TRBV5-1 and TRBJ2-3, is KAGVTQTPRYLIKTRGQQVTLSCSPISGHRSVSWYQQTPGQGLQFLFEYFSETQRNKGNFPGRFSGRQFSNSRSEMNVSTLELGDSALYLCASSVAGRTDTQYFGPGTRLTVL.

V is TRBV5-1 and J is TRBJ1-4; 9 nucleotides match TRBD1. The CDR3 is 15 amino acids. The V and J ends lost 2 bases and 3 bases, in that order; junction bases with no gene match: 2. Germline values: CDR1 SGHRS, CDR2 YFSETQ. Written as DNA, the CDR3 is TGCGCCAGCAGCTTAGGGACAGGGCCTAATGAAAAACTGTTTTTT. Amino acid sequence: CASSLGTGPNEKLFF.

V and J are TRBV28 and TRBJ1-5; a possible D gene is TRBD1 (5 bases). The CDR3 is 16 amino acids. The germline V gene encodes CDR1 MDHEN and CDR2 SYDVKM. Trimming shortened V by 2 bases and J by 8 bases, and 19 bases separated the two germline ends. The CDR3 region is CASSLNPRWGEEPQHF. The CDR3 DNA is TGTGCCAGCAGTTTAAATCCCAGGTGGGGGGAGGAGCCCCAGCATTTT. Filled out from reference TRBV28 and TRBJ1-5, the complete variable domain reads DVKVTQSSRYLVKRTGEKVFLECVQDMDHENMFWYRQDPGLGLRLIYFSYDVKMKEKGDIPEGYSVSREKKERFSLILESASTNQTSMYLCASSLNPRWGEEPQHFGDGTRLSIL.

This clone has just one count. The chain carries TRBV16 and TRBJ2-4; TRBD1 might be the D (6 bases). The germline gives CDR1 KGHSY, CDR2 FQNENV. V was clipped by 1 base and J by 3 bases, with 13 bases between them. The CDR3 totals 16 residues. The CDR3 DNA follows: TGTGCCAGCAGCCAATGGGGGCAGGGCGACAAAAACATTCAGTACTTC. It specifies CASSQWGQGDKNIQYF.

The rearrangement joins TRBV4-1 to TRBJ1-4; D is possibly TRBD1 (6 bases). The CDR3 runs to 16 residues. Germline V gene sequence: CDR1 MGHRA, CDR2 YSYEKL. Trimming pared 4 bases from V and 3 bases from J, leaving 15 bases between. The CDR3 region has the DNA TGCGCCAGCAGCCCCTCGTGGACAGACCCTAATGAAAAACTGTTTTTT. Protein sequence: CASSPSWTDPNEKLFF.

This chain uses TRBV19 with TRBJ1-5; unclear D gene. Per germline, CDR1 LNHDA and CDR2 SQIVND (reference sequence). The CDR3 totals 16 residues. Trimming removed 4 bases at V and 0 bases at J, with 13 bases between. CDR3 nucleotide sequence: TGTGCCAGTAGTACCAGACATACCTATAGCAATCAGCCCCAGCATTTT. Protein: CASSTRHTYSNQPQHF.

DNA for the CDR3: TGTGCCAGCAGTGACGAGAGGGTTTTGAGGCATGAGCAGTTCTTC. Translating it yields CASSDERVLRHEQFF. The chain has TRBV6-4 and TRBJ2-1; the D gene is possibly TRBD2 (5 bases). V lost 2 bases and J 8 bases, leaving 16 bases between the germline ends. This CDR3 is built from 15 residues. The germline CDR1 and CDR2 sequences are MRHNA and SNTAGT.

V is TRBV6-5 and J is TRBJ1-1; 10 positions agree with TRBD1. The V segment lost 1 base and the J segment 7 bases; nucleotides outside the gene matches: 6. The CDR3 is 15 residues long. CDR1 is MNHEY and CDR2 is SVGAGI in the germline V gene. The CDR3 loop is CASSYWDRGGSEAFF. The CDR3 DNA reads TGTGCCAGCAGTTACTGGGACAGGGGAGGGAGTGAAGCTTTCTTT.

In nucleotides, the CDR3 is TGTGCCAGCAGCTTGTTTTCTGGGCCCGGCACAGCTTTCTTT. Protein sequence: CASSLFSGPGTAFF. This chain uses TRBV5-6 with TRBJ1-1; D is ambiguous. The V end lost 1 base, the J end lost 10 bases, and 17 bases lay between the germline ends. The CDR3 sequence is 14 residues long. CDR1 is SGHDT, CDR2 YYEEEE, per germline.

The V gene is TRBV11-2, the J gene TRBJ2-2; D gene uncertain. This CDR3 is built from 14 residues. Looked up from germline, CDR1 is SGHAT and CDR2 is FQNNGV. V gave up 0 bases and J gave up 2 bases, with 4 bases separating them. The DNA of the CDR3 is TGTGCCAGCAGCTTAGACAGAAACACCGGGGAGCTGTTTTTT. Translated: CASSLDRNTGELFF.

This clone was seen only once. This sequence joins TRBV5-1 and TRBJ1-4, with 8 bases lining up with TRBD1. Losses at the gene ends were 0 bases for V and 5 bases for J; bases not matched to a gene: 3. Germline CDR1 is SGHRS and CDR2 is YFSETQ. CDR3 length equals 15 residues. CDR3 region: CASSLGTGYNEKLFF. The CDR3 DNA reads TGCGCCAGCAGCTTGGGGACAGGGTACAATGAAAAACTGTTTTTT.

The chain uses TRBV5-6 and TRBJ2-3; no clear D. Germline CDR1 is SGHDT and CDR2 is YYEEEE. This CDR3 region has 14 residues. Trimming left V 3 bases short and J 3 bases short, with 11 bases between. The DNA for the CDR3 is TGTGCCAGCAGCTCGTCGCGTGGGACAGATACGCAGTATTTT. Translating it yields CASSSSRGTDTQYF.

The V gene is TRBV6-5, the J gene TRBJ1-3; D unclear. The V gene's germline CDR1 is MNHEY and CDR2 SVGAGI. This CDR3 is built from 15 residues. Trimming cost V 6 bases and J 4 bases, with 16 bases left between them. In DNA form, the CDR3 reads TGTGCCAGCAGCCCGGGTCCGGATCCAGGAAACACCATATATTTT. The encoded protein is CASSPGPDPGNTIYF.